Listed here are 32 T cell receptor beta chains from one sample, sequenced in a study of CD4 T cells in relation to SARS-CoV-2 and coronaviruses. Using immunoSEQ multiplex PCR, the repertoire was profiled, and TCRdb retains in-frame clones only, with some absent. Counted here are around 65,000 clones, over 70% occurring once; the ten biggest clones make up 1.6%. CD4+ T cells from unexposed donors were obtained before the COVID-19 pandemic (2011-2018). Sequencing input: memory CD4+ T cells from PBMCs. The receptors originated from a human donor in good health.

V gene TRBV28 combines with J gene TRBJ1-3; D gene unclear. There are 14 residues in the CDR3. V was shortened by 6 bases and J by 0 bases, with 9 bases between the two germline ends. Germline lookup yields CDR1 MDHEN and CDR2 SYDVKM. The DNA of the CDR3 is TGTGCCAGCAGAATAAAGGGCTCTGGAAACACCATATATTTT. It encodes CASRIKGSGNTIYF.

The chain is built from TRBV2 and TRBJ2-7, with 8 bases aligning to TRBD1. The CDR3 length is 16 residues. Germline lookup yields CDR1 SNHLY and CDR2 FYNNEI. The J segment lost 3 bases and the V segment lost 0 bases, leaving 7 bases of the junction unmatched. Here the CDR3 reads CASSEAGTGRVYEQYF. In nucleotides, the CDR3 is TGTGCCAGCAGTGAAGCGGGGACAGGCAGGGTCTACGAGCAGTACTTC.

V usage is TRBV5-1 and J usage is TRBJ1-2; D is undetermined. The germline V gene encodes CDR1 SGHRS and CDR2 YFSETQ. CDR3 length equals 14 residues. V lost 4 bases and J lost 8, with 18 bases in between. This CDR3 is CASSPLGGFGGYTF. Here the CDR3 DNA reads TGCGCCAGCAGCCCTTTAGGAGGGTTCGGAGGCTACACCTTC.

V and J are TRBV24-1 and TRBJ2-3; 7 positions match TRBD1. Trimming cost V 4 bases and J 7 bases; bases outside gene matches: 1. Germline assignment: CDR1 KGHDR and CDR2 SFDVKD. CDR3 length: 12 amino acids. In DNA form, the CDR3 reads TGTGCCACCAGTGAACAGGGGAATACGCAGTATTTT. Encoded protein: CATSEQGNTQYF.

The chain carries TRBV10-3 and TRBJ2-6; 9 nucleotides align to TRBD1. V dropped 6 bases and J dropped 0; count of bases not matched to a gene: 6. Germline V gene data show CDR1 as ENHRY and CDR2 as SYGVKD. CDR3 size: 17 residues. CDR3 DNA sequence: TGTGCCATCAGCCCCGGGACAGGGTCCTCTGGGGCCAACGTCCTGACTTTC. It specifies CAISPGTGSSGANVLTF.

The chain employs TRBV3-1 (or the pseudogene TRBV3-2) and TRBJ2-1; TRBD2 aligns across 11 bases. The CDR3 has 15 residues. J was trimmed by 7 bases and V by 4 bases; bases with no gene match: 6. Germline V gene lookup returns CDR1 LGHDT and CDR2 YNNKEL (reference sequence). CDR3 DNA: TGTGCCAGCAGCCCGACTAGCGGGATGGGGAATGAGCAGTTCTTC. Protein sequence: CASSPTSGMGNEQFF.

The chain couples TRBV11-2 to TRBJ2-5; unclear D gene. Trimming took off 1 base at V and 1 base at J, with 1 base between the two ends. The CDR3 has 12 amino acids. In germline, CDR1 is SGHAT, CDR2 FQNNGV. CDR3 residues: CASSLGQETQYF. DNA for the CDR3: TGTGCCAGCAGCTTAGGCCAAGAGACCCAGTACTTC.

This rearrangement joins TRBV5-1 to TRBJ2-1; 12 positions agree with TRBD2. The CDR3 runs to 15 residues. The J segment lost 7 bases and the V segment lost 4 bases, leaving 6 bases of the junction unmatched. In germline, CDR1 is SGHRS, CDR2 YFSETQ. The chain's CDR3 is CASSLLAGGTNEQFF. CDR3 in DNA: TGCGCCAGCAGCCTCCTAGCGGGGGGGACGAATGAGCAGTTCTTC.

V usage is TRBV18 and J usage is TRBJ1-1, with 8 bases aligning to TRBD1. Germline values: CDR1 KGHSH, CDR2 LQKENI. This CDR3 contains 15 residues. V shed 3 bases, J shed 6 bases, and the junction held 9 bases outside the gene matches. CDR3 in amino acids: CASSPRQTGEAEAFF. Here the CDR3 DNA reads TGTGCCAGCTCACCCCGCCAGACAGGGGAGGCTGAAGCTTTCTTT.

CDR3 in amino acids: CASSRATSGNFNEQFF. CDR3 nucleotide sequence: TGTGCCAGCAGCCGGGCGACTAGCGGGAACTTCAATGAGCAGTTCTTC. V usage is TRBV5-4 and J usage is TRBJ2-1; TRBD2 matches 11 bases. Germline-derived CDR1 and CDR2 are SGHNT and YYREEE (reference sequence). This CDR3 contains 16 residues. Trimming at V came to 4 bases and at J to 6 bases, leaving 9 bases not matched to a gene. Complete variable domain (other parts from reference TRBV5-4 and TRBJ2-1): ETGVTQSPTHLIKTRGQQVTLRCSSQSGHNTVSWYQQALGQGPQFIFQYYREEENGRGNFPPRFSGLQFPNYSSELNVNALELDDSALYLCASSRATSGNFNEQFFGPGTRLTVL.

V is TRBV7-3 and J is TRBJ1-1; tentatively, D is TRBD1 (5 bases). Trimming cost V 6 bases and J 3 bases, with 11 bases left between them. CDR3 length: 13 amino acids. Germline V gene data show CDR1 as SGHTA and CDR2 as FQGTGA. The DNA of the CDR3 is TGTGCCAGCAGTGCGGGGCCGGACACTGAAGCTTTCTTT. Protein product: CASSAGPDTEAFF.

The chain links TRBV5-4 to TRBJ2-5; D perhaps matches TRBD1 (5 bases). From germline, CDR1 is SGHNT and CDR2 YYREEE (reference sequence). The CDR3 contains 16 residues. The V gene lost 3 bases and the J gene lost 3 bases, with 18 bases spanning the gap. CDR3 coding DNA: TGTGCCAGCAGCTCCCCGGGTCGGGCAGGGAAAGAGACCCAGTACTTC. Translated, it gives CASSSPGRAGKETQYF.

This chain joins TRBV7-2 and TRBJ2-7; 10 bases match TRBD1. From germline, CDR1 is SGHTA and CDR2 FQGNSA. The V and J ends lost 3 bases and 6 bases, in that order; junction bases with no gene match: 5. The CDR3 length is 14 residues. The CDR3, as DNA: TGTGCCAGCAGCTTCGACAGGGGGCGGCTCGAGCAGTACTTC. Amino acids: CASSFDRGRLEQYF.

There are a few counts of this clone. J is TRBJ2-3 and V is TRBV10-1; 7 bases fit TRBD2. In germline, CDR1 is WNHNN, CDR2 SYGVQD (reference sequence). The CDR3 is 16 amino acids. V shed 9 bases and J 6 bases; nucleotides not matched to a gene: 18. The CDR3 coding sequence is TGCGCCAGGGACGGGGGGAACACGTACGATATGGATACGCAGTATTTT. It encodes CARDGGNTYDMDTQYF.

V gene TRBV10-3 combines with J gene TRBJ2-7; possibly TRBD1 or TRBD2 for D (5 bases each). The length of the CDR3 is 14 residues. Per the germline V gene, CDR1 is ENHRY and CDR2 is SYGVKD. V was cut by 6 bases and J by 7 bases, with 19 bases left in between. CDR3 in amino acids: CAISHGTSSWEQYF. In DNA form, the CDR3 reads TGTGCCATCAGCCACGGGACGTCCTCCTGGGAGCAGTACTTC.

The rearrangement joins TRBV18 to TRBJ1-6, with D possibly TRBD1 on 5 matching bases. Germline V gene lookup returns CDR1 KGHSH and CDR2 LQKENI. V lost 4 bases and J 5 bases, leaving 12 bases between the germline ends. CDR3 length: 15 residues. For the CDR3, the DNA is TGTGCCAGCTCACAGGATCGGGGCAATAATTCACCCCTCCACTTT. It codes for CASSQDRGNNSPLHF. The full variable domain, completed using reference TRBV18 and TRBJ1-6, is NAGVMQNPRHLVRRRGQEARLRCSPMKGHSHVYWYRQLPEEGLKFMVYLQKENIIDESGMPKERFSAEFPKEGPSILRIQQVVRGDSAAYFCASSQDRGNNSPLHFGNGTRLTVT.

This clone was found once. The genes are TRBV2 and TRBJ2-5, with 10 bases identical to TRBD1. The CDR3 covers 16 residues. Germline V gives CDR1 SNHLY, CDR2 FYNNEI. V lost 7 bases, J lost 5 bases, and 13 bases stayed unmatched. The CDR3 spells CASTTTPGQGRETQYF. The CDR3 nucleotides read TGTGCCAGCACCACAACCCCGGGACAGGGGAGGGAGACCCAGTACTTC.

The chain links TRBV5-6 to TRBJ1-6; TRBD1 matches at 7 bases. Germline V gene sequence: CDR1 SGHDT, CDR2 YYEEEE. J gave up 13 bases and V 6 bases, and 16 bases lay outside the gene matches. This CDR3 is 15 amino acids long. The CDR3, as DNA: TGTGCCAGCACCCAGGACAGGTTCCCTGGTGGGCCCCTCCACTTT. Translated: CASTQDRFPGGPLHF.

V gene TRBV5-1 combines with J gene TRBJ2-1; D unclear. This CDR3 has 13 amino acids. Per the germline V gene, CDR1 is SGHRS and CDR2 is YFSETQ. V dropped 5 bases and J dropped 8 bases, with 14 bases sitting between them. DNA of the CDR3: TGCGCCAGCAGTCTGAGTACAGAGGATGAGCAGTTCTTC. It translates to CASSLSTEDEQFF. Complete variable domain (other parts from reference TRBV5-1 and TRBJ2-1): KAGVTQTPRYLIKTRGQQVTLSCSPISGHRSVSWYQQTPGQGLQFLFEYFSETQRNKGNFPGRFSGRQFSNSRSEMNVSTLELGDSALYLCASSLSTEDEQFFGPGTRLTVL.

In DNA, the CDR3 is TGTGCCAGCAGCTTTCGTACGGGGAACACTGAAGCTTTCTTT. Its translation is CASSFRTGNTEAFF. The chain joins TRBV7-9 to TRBJ1-1; D uncertain. The germline V and J ends were trimmed by 3 bases and 1 base, with 9 bases remaining between them. The CDR3 is 14 amino acids. Germline assignment: CDR1 SEHNR and CDR2 FQNEAQ (reference sequence).

The J gene is TRBJ2-7, the V gene TRBV28; D is uncertain. CDR3 length: 13 amino acids. Trimming stripped 5 bases from V and 5 bases from J, with 13 bases between. Germline V gene lookup returns CDR1 MDHEN and CDR2 SYDVKM. CDR3 bases: TGTGCCAGCAGTGAAGGGTTTCGCGACGAGCAGTACTTC. Residues: CASSEGFRDEQYF.

The gene calls are TRBV18 and TRBJ2-7; the D is unclear. The CDR3 contains 13 residues. Germline values: CDR1 KGHSH, CDR2 LQKENI. V lost 2 bases, J lost 5 bases, and 10 bases lay in between. The CDR3 region is CASSPAQLNEQYF. In DNA, the CDR3 is TGTGCCAGCTCACCAGCCCAGCTGAACGAGCAGTACTTC.

The chain couples TRBV10-1 to TRBJ2-7; the match to TRBD1 covers 11 bases. The CDR3 is 13 amino acids. Germline V lookup: CDR1 WNHNN, CDR2 SYGVQD (reference sequence). The J segment lost 6 bases and the V segment lost 7 bases, leaving 5 bases of the junction unmatched. The CDR3 reads CASTGQGATEQYF. Here the CDR3 DNA reads TGCGCCAGCACAGGACAGGGGGCGACCGAGCAGTACTTC.

The chain employs TRBV29-1 and TRBJ2-7, with D hard to call. Per germline, CDR1 SQVTM and CDR2 ANQGSEA. The V end was cut by 5 bases, the J end by 5 bases, with 7 bases between. This CDR3 comprises 10 residues. The CDR3 region is CSVLSDEQYF. CDR3 sequence (DNA): TGCAGCGTTCTCTCGGACGAGCAGTACTTC.

V and J are TRBV10-3 and TRBJ2-5; D unresolved. The germline V and J ends were trimmed by 0 bases and 4 bases, with 9 bases remaining between them. The CDR3 runs to 14 residues. Germline loops: CDR1 ENHRY, CDR2 SYGVKD. The CDR3 protein is CAISESTVGETQYF. The CDR3 DNA is TGTGCCATCAGTGAGTCGACGGTGGGAGAGACCCAGTACTTC.

CDR3 bases: TGTGCCATCAGTGGCCAAACTAATGAAAAACTGTTTTTT. Encoded protein: CAISGQTNEKLFF. This chain links TRBV10-3 with TRBJ1-4; D remains unclear. Trimming took 4 bases from V and 1 from J, leaving 4 bases between them. The CDR3 runs to 13 residues. Per germline, CDR1 ENHRY and CDR2 SYGVKD.

This clone was seen just once. The chain carries TRBV19 and TRBJ2-3; 8 bases map to TRBD1. Trimming at V came to 3 bases and at J to 4 bases, leaving 3 bases not matched to a gene. From germline, CDR1 is LNHDA and CDR2 SQIVND (reference sequence). The CDR3 is made up of 14 amino acids. CDR3 sequence reads: CASSIRTGSDTQYF. The DNA of the CDR3 is TGTGCCAGTAGTATCAGGACAGGGTCAGATACGCAGTATTTT.

A single count supports this clone. CDR3 amino acids: CASSPRQSRAFF. DNA for the CDR3: TGTGCCAGCAGCCCGCGACAGAGCCGGGCTTTCTTT. The chain links TRBV7-2 to TRBJ1-1; D might be TRBD1 (5 bases). Germline loops: CDR1 SGHTA, CDR2 FQGNSA. The V end lost 5 bases, the J end lost 11 bases, and 15 bases lay between the germline ends. This CDR3 is 12 amino acids long.

The chain links TRBV28 to TRBJ1-1; D not certain. The CDR3 covers 12 residues. V shed 6 bases and J shed 3 bases, with 8 bases lying between them. Germline V CDR1 and CDR2: MDHEN, SYDVKM. The CDR3 reads CASRQRYTEAFF. The CDR3 bases are TGTGCCAGCAGGCAAAGGTACACTGAAGCTTTCTTT.

About this clone itself: The junction and the germline gene differ at one end; a read error may be behind it. V and J are TRBV18 and TRBJ2-5; 13 positions match TRBD2. The CDR3 extends over 18 amino acids. Germline V gene sequence: CDR1 KGHSH, CDR2 LQKENI. The CDR3 nucleotides are TGTGCCAGCTCTCCACGGACTAGCGGGGGAACGTACCAAGAGACCCAGTACTTC. Translation gives CASSPRTSGGTYQETQYF.

The rearrangement joins TRBV6-1 to TRBJ2-5; maybe TRBD1 (6 bases). Trimming pared 4 bases from V and 2 bases from J, leaving 17 bases between. This CDR3 comprises 16 residues. The germline CDR1 and CDR2 sequences are MNHNS and SASEGT. CDR3 sequence (DNA): TGTGCCAGCAGTGTACCCCCGGGACAAAATCAAGAGACCCAGTACTTC. As protein: CASSVPPGQNQETQYF.

In its sample, this clone was seen once. This chain uses TRBV10-3 with TRBJ1-1, with D unclear. The V and J ends lost 4 bases and 8 bases respectively, with 8 bases between them. The CDR3 contains 11 residues. The germline V gene has CDR1 ENHRY and CDR2 SYGVKD. Here the CDR3 DNA reads TGTGCCATCAGTGGGGAGATGGAAGCTTTCTTT. It is translated as CAISGEMEAFF.